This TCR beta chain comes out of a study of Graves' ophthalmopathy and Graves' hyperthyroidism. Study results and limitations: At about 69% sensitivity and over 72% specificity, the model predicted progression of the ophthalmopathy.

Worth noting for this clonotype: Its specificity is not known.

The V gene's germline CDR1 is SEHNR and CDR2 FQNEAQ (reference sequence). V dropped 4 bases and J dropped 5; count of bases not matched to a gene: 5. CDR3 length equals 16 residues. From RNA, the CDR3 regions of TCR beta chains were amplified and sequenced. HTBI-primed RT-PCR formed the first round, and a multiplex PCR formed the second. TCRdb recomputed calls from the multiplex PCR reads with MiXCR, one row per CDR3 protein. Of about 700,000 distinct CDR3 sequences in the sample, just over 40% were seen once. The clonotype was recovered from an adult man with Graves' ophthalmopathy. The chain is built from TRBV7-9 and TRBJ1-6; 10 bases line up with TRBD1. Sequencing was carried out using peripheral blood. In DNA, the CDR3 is TGTGCCAGCAGCTACCCCGGGACAGGGGATAATTCACCCCTCCACTTT. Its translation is CASSYPGTGDNSPLHF.